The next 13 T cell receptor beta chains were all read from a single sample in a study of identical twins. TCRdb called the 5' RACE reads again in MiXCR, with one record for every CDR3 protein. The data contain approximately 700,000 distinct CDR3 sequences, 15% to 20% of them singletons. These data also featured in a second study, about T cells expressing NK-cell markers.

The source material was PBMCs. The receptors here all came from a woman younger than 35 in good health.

CDR3 region: CASSDSLSGLGYTF. The DNA for the CDR3 is TGTGCCAGCAGCGACTCCCTGTCGGGACTAGGCTACACCTTC. The chain uses TRBV9 and TRBJ1-2; TRBD1 is a possible D gene (5 bases). Germline CDR1 reads SGDLS; CDR2 reads YYNGEE. V lost 3 bases and J lost 8, with 17 bases in between. This CDR3 region has 14 residues.

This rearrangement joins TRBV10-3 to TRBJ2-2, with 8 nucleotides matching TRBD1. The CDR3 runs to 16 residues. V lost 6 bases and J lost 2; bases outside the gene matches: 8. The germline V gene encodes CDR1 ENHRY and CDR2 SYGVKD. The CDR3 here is CAIRTGAGINTGELFF. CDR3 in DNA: TGTGCCATCAGGACAGGGGCAGGGATTAACACCGGGGAGCTGTTTTTT.

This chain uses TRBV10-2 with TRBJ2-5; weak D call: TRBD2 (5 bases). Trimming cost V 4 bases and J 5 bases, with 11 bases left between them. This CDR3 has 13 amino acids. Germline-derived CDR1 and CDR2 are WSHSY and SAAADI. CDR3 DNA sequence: TGCGCCAGCAGTGGTACGAGCGGCGAGACCCAGTACTTC. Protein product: CASSGTSGETQYF.

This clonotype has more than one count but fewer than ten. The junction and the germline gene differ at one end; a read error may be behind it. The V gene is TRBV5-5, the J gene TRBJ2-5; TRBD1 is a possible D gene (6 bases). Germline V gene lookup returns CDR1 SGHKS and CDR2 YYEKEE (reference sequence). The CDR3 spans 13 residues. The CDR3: CASSWTAQETQYF. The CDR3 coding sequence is TGTGCCAGCAGTTGGACAGCCCAAGAGACCCAGTATTTC.

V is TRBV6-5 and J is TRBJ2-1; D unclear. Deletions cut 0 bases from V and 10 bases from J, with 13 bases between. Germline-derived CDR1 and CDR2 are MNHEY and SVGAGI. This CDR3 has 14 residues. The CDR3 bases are TGTGCCAGCAGTTACTCTAGGGCATCGTTAGAGCAGTTCTTC. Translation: CASSYSRASLEQFF.

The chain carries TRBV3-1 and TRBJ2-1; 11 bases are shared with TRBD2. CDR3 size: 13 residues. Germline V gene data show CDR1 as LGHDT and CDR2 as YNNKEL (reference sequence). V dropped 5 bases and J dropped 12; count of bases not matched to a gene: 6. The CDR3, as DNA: TGTGCCAGCAGCAATAGCGGGGGGGCCGGGCAGTTCTTC. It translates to CASSNSGGAGQFF.

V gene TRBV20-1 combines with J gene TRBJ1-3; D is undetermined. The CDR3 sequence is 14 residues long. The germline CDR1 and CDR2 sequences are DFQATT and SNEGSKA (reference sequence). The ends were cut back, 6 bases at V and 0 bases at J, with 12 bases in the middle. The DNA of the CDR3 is TGCAGTGCAGCCAGTGATAACTCTGGAAACACCATATATTTT. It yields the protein CSAASDNSGNTIYF.

CDR3 nucleotide sequence: TGTGCCATCAGGGACGTAAAGCTTTCCACTGAAGCTTTCTTT. It specifies CAIRDVKLSTEAFF. The genes are TRBV10-3 and TRBJ1-1; D is unresolved. The ends were cut back, 6 bases at V and 4 bases at J, with 15 bases in the middle. The germline gives CDR1 ENHRY, CDR2 SYGVKD. The CDR3 has 14 residues.

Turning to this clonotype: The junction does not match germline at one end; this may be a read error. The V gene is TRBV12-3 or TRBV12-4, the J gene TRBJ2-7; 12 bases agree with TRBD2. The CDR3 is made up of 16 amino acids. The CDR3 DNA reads TGTGCCAGCAGATTAGACCAACTAGCGGGAGGCTACGAGCAGTACTTC. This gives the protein CASRLDQLAGGYEQYF.

CDR3 sequence (DNA): TGTGCCAGCAAATATCACAATGAGCAGTTCTTC. As protein: CASKYHNEQFF. The V call is TRBV2, the J call TRBJ2-1, with D hard to call. Germline assignment: CDR1 SNHLY and CDR2 FYNNEI. Trimming left V 7 bases short and J 5 bases short, with 6 bases between. This CDR3 is built from 11 residues.

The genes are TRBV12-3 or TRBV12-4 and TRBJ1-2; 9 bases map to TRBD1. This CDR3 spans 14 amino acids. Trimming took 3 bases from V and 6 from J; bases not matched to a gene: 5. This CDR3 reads CASSFGTGMDGYTF. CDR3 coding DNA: TGTGCCAGCAGTTTTGGGACAGGGATGGATGGCTACACCTTC.

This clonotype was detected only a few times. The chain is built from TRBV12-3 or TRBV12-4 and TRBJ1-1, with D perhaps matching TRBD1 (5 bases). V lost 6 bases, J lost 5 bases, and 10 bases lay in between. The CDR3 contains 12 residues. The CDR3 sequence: CASRDGGTEAFF. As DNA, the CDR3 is TGTGCCAGCAGGGACGGGGGAACTGAAGCTTTCTTT.

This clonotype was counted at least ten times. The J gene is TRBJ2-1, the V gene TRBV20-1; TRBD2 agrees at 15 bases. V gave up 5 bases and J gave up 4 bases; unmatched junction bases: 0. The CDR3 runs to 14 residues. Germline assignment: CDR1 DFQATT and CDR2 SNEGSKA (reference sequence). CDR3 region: CSAGLAGGYNEQFF. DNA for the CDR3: TGCAGTGCTGGACTAGCGGGAGGGTACAATGAGCAGTTCTTC.